Shown below are 13 T cell receptor beta chains from a single sample sequenced in a study of blood T cell repertoires in COVID-19. TCRdb's copy holds only in-frame clones and misses some; the assay was immunoSEQ multiplex PCR. The top ten clones hold around 2% of a sample with approximately 150,000 clones, more than 75% of them seen once. The sample taken for sequencing was peripheral blood. The receptors shown here come from a man aged 45 to 65 who had recovered from COVID-19.

This chain links TRBV7-2 with TRBJ2-5, with D tentatively TRBD1 (6 bases). CDR3 size: 15 residues. V was clipped by 2 bases and J by 5 bases, with 15 bases between them. Germline CDR1 is SGHTA and CDR2 is FQGNSA. CDR3 DNA: TGTGCCAGCAGCTTATTCCCCAGGGGCGGGGAGACCCAGTACTTC. Protein: CASSLFPRGGETQYF.

The V gene is TRBV19, the J gene TRBJ1-3, with no clear D. Trimming pared 7 bases from V and 2 bases from J, leaving 18 bases between. There are 16 residues in the CDR3. The germline CDR1 and CDR2 sequences are LNHDA and SQIVND (reference sequence). This chain's CDR3 is CASTYRRSGAGNTIYF. CDR3 bases: TGTGCCAGTACTTATAGAAGGTCTGGAGCTGGAAACACCATATATTTT. The variable domain in full, with the rest retrieved from reference TRBV19 and TRBJ1-3, is DGGITQSPKYLFRKEGQNVTLSCEQNLNHDAMYWYRQDPGQGLRLIYYSQIVNDFQKGDIAEGYSVSREKKESFPLTVTSAQKNPTAFYLCASTYRRSGAGNTIYFGEGSWLTVV.

The chain combines TRBV5-1 with TRBJ2-5; TRBD2 might be the D (5 bases). CDR1 is SGHRS and CDR2 is YFSETQ in the germline V gene. The CDR3 runs 14 residues. The germline V and J ends were trimmed by 3 bases and 1 base, with 10 bases remaining between them. In DNA, the CDR3 is TGCGCCAGCAGCTGGGCGGGTACCCAAGAGACCCAGTACTTC. This codes for CASSWAGTQETQYF.

The chain is built from TRBV6-5 and TRBJ1-6, with TRBD1 matching 7 bases. J lost 7 bases, V lost 7 bases, and 10 bases had no gene match. CDR3 size: 15 residues. In germline, CDR1 is MNHEY, CDR2 SVGAGI. CDR3 sequence (DNA): TGTGCCAGCACCCGGGACAGTCCCCAAAATTCACCCCTCCACTTT. Encoded protein: CASTRDSPQNSPLHF.

The V and J genes are TRBV7-9 and TRBJ2-7, with D perhaps matching TRBD2 (5 bases). This CDR3 comprises 14 residues. CDR1 is SEHNR, CDR2 FQNEAQ, per germline (reference sequence). V lost 3 bases, J lost 0 bases, and 9 bases lay in between. The CDR3 DNA reads as TGTGCCAGCAGCTTTCGGGAATACTCCTACGAGCAGTACTTC. It encodes CASSFREYSYEQYF.

The chain employs TRBV25-1 and TRBJ1-2; no definite D call. Trimming pared 6 bases from V and 5 bases from J, leaving 10 bases between. The V gene's germline CDR1 is MGHDK and CDR2 SYGVNS. This CDR3 has 12 amino acids. The CDR3 sequence is CASSRGLYGYTF. CDR3 DNA sequence: TGTGCCAGCAGCCGAGGACTGTATGGCTACACCTTC.

This chain links TRBV5-4 with TRBJ2-1, with 12 bases identical to TRBD2. The V gene end was trimmed by 3 bases and the J gene end by 6 bases; junction bases not matched to a gene: 10. In germline, CDR1 is SGHNT, CDR2 YYREEE (reference sequence). The CDR3 has 17 residues. The CDR3 loop reads CASSWGGTSGRANEQFF. CDR3 nucleotide sequence: TGTGCCAGCAGCTGGGGGGGGACTAGCGGGCGTGCCAATGAGCAGTTCTTC.

This clone was counted only a few times. The chain joins TRBV27 to TRBJ1-6, with TRBD1 as a possible D gene (5 bases). V shed 6 bases and J shed 3 bases, with 15 bases lying between them. This CDR3 contains 16 residues. Germline CDR1 reads MNHEY; CDR2 reads SMNVEV (reference sequence). CDR3 nucleotide sequence: TGTGCCAGCAGCCCTTATCGGGGGGTCTATAATTCACCCCTCCACTTT. As protein: CASSPYRGVYNSPLHF.

The rearrangement links TRBV7-3 to TRBJ2-1; 10 bases are shared with TRBD1. The germline gives CDR1 SGHTA, CDR2 FQGTGA. The CDR3 is 15 amino acids. With V trimmed by 5 bases and J by 2 bases, 3 bases remained unmatched. CDR3 DNA: TGTGCCAGCAGCCATGGACAGGGGGCCTACAATGAGCAGTTCTTC. It translates to CASSHGQGAYNEQFF.

The gene calls are TRBV25-1 and TRBJ1-6; TRBD1 matches at 7 bases. With 7 bases clipped from V and 7 bases from J, the junction kept 4 bases outside the gene matches. Germline V CDR1 and CDR2: MGHDK, SYGVNS. This CDR3 has 13 residues. The CDR3 region has the DNA TGTGCCAGCACCCAGGGGGAAAATTCACCCCTCCACTTT. Amino acids: CASTQGENSPLHF.

The chain combines TRBV27 with TRBJ1-2, with TRBD1 matching over 9 bases. Germline CDR1 reads MNHEY; CDR2 reads SMNVEV (reference sequence). The J segment lost 8 bases and the V segment lost 3 bases, leaving 10 bases of the junction unmatched. This CDR3 spans 15 amino acids. For the CDR3, the DNA is TGTGCCAGCAGTTTGGTCGGACAGGGGTTGGGAGGCTACACCTTC. Protein product: CASSLVGQGLGGYTF.

This chain uses TRBV11-3 with TRBJ1-4; 8 bases fit TRBD1. The V and J ends lost 2 bases and 7 bases, in that order; junction bases with no gene match: 12. Germline V lookup: CDR1 SGHNT, CDR2 YENEEA. The CDR3 is 17 residues long. CDR3 amino acids: CASSLTQDRELFEKLFF. The CDR3 DNA reads TGTGCCAGCAGCTTAACCCAGGACAGGGAGCTATTTGAAAAACTGTTTTTT. Full variable domain (remainder filled in from reference TRBV11-3 and TRBJ1-4): EAGVVQSPRYKIIEKKQPVAFWCNPISGHNTLYWYLQNLGQGPELLIRYENEEAVDDSQLPKDRFSAERLKGVDSTLKIQPAELGDSAVYLCASSLTQDRELFEKLFFGSGTQLSVL.

The V call is TRBV29-1, the J call TRBJ1-2; the match to TRBD1 covers 7 bases. This CDR3 has 11 residues. Trimming at V came to 7 bases and at J to 4 bases, leaving 3 bases not matched to a gene. Looked up from germline, CDR1 is SQVTM and CDR2 is ANQGSEA. The CDR3 reads CSADRAYGYTF. CDR3 in DNA: TGCAGCGCCGACAGGGCCTATGGCTACACCTTC.